This entry lists 26 T cell receptor beta chains sequenced from one sample in a study of blood T cell repertoires in COVID-19. Data came from immunoSEQ multiplex PCR; TCRdb stores just in-frame clones and leaves some out. The sample has about 140,000 clones, approximately 88% seen once; the top ten hold roughly 5%. Sequenced sample: PBMCs or T cells enriched from blood (not recorded which). The receptors stem from a man in his 70s who had been exposed to COVID-19.

The chain recombines TRBV12-3 or TRBV12-4 with TRBJ1-1; TRBD1 might be the D (6 bases). The CDR3 totals 11 residues. Trimming left V 1 base short and J 11 bases short, with 8 bases between. As DNA, the CDR3 is TGTGCCAGCAGTTTAGACAGGGATGCTTTCTTT. Amino acids: CASSLDRDAFF.

V usage is TRBV6-1 and J usage is TRBJ2-6; a weak D match, TRBD2 (5 bases). CDR1 and CDR2 from the germline V gene are MNHNS and SASEGT. The CDR3 extends over 18 amino acids. The V gene lost 3 bases and the J gene lost 3 bases, with 18 bases spanning the gap. The CDR3 region has the DNA TGTGCCAGCAGTGAGGACTTCGTGGGAGTCTATGGGGCCAACGTCCTGACTTTC. The encoded protein is CASSEDFVGVYGANVLTF.

The chain links TRBV28 to TRBJ2-7; the D is unclear. The CDR3 runs to 13 residues. From germline, CDR1 is MDHEN and CDR2 SYDVKM. The V and J ends lost 2 bases and 7 bases respectively, with 12 bases between them. CDR3 sequence: CASSLGRRWEQYF. In DNA, the CDR3 is TGTGCCAGCAGTTTAGGGCGAAGATGGGAGCAGTACTTC. Based on the CDR3 plus reference TRBV28 and TRBJ2-7, the full variable domain is DVKVTQSSRYLVKRTGEKVFLECVQDMDHENMFWYRQDPGLGLRLIYFSYDVKMKEKGDIPEGYSVSREKKERFSLILESASTNQTSMYLCASSLGRRWEQYFGPGTRLTVT.

This chain connects TRBV19 to TRBJ1-2; 8 nucleotides align to TRBD1. V gave up 3 bases and J gave up 8 bases; unmatched junction bases: 11. Germline loops: CDR1 LNHDA, CDR2 SQIVND (reference sequence). The CDR3 consists of 15 residues. CDR3 DNA sequence: TGTGCCAGTAGTATTGCCCCACCGGGACAGGAGGGCTACACCTTC. Protein sequence: CASSIAPPGQEGYTF.

The chain employs TRBV5-1 and TRBJ2-1, with TRBD1 matching over 7 bases. CDR3 size: 15 residues. V trimming: 0 bases; J trimming: 10 bases; junction bases outside the gene matches: 10. Germline V gene lookup returns CDR1 SGHRS and CDR2 YFSETQ. DNA for the CDR3: TGCGCCAGCAGCTTGGGGGACAGTGCCCCCCAAGAGCAGTTCTTC. Translated: CASSLGDSAPQEQFF.

V is TRBV28 and J is TRBJ1-6; D is unresolved. CDR3 size: 16 residues. Between the trimmed V and J ends, which lost 2 bases and 10 bases, there was a span of 18 bases. Germline CDR1 is MDHEN and CDR2 is SYDVKM. The CDR3 here is CASSLNVGGSTSPLHF. The CDR3 DNA follows: TGTGCCAGCAGTTTAAATGTAGGAGGATCGACCTCACCCCTCCACTTT. The whole variable domain, remainder taken from reference TRBV28 and TRBJ1-6, is DVKVTQSSRYLVKRTGEKVFLECVQDMDHENMFWYRQDPGLGLRLIYFSYDVKMKEKGDIPEGYSVSREKKERFSLILESASTNQTSMYLCASSLNVGGSTSPLHFGNGTRLTVT.

J is TRBJ2-7 and V is TRBV7-8, with 7 bases lining up with TRBD2. Germline CDR1 SGHVS, CDR2 FQNEAQ. This CDR3 comprises 12 residues. V lost 6 bases and J lost 4; bases outside the gene matches: 3. Here the CDR3 DNA reads TGTGCCAGCAGGGGGAGGGGTTACGAGCAGTACTTC. Translated, it gives CASRGRGYEQYF.

This chain uses TRBV6-6 with TRBJ1-5; 10 bases match TRBD1. Germline V gene lookup returns CDR1 MNHNY and CDR2 SVGAGI (reference sequence). The CDR3 is 15 amino acids. V shed 0 bases and J 6 bases; nucleotides not matched to a gene: 2. The CDR3 DNA is TGTGCCAGCAGTTACTCGGGGACAGGGGCTCAGCCCCAGCATTTT. Amino acids: CASSYSGTGAQPQHF.

The V and J genes are TRBV7-8 and TRBJ2-7; 7 bases match TRBD1. J gave up 2 bases and V 5 bases, and 12 bases lay outside the gene matches. The length of the CDR3 is 16 residues. Looked up from germline, CDR1 is SGHVS and CDR2 is FQNEAQ. CDR3: CASSHDPTGVAYEQYF. The CDR3, as DNA: TGTGCCAGCAGCCACGATCCCACAGGGGTCGCCTACGAGCAGTACTTC.

This chain links TRBV4-3 with TRBJ1-2; weak D call: TRBD1 (6 bases). V lost 8 bases and J 3 bases, leaving 25 bases between the germline ends. CDR3 length equals 17 residues. Germline CDR1 reads LGHNA; CDR2 reads YSLEER. CDR3 nucleotides: TGCGCCAGCCGACCGGGGCAGGGGATTTTGGCGGACTATGGCTACACCTTC. Amino acid sequence: CASRPGQGILADYGYTF.

The table lists this clone with a few counts. The rearrangement uses TRBV6-1 and TRBJ1-3; no definite D call. The CDR3 is made up of 13 amino acids. Germline V gene lookup returns CDR1 MNHNS and CDR2 SASEGT. Trimming removed 1 base from V and 6 bases from J, with 7 bases in between. CDR3 protein: CASSEGHLNTIYF. CDR3 DNA sequence: TGTGCCAGCAGTGAAGGGCATCTAAACACCATATATTTT.

This chain links TRBV19 with TRBJ1-3; weak D call: TRBD1 (6 bases). Trimming took off 7 bases at V and 2 bases at J, with 9 bases between the two ends. The CDR3 runs to 13 residues. Germline CDR1 is LNHDA and CDR2 is SQIVND (reference sequence). CDR3 protein: CASTNRAGNTIYF. Written as DNA, the CDR3 is TGTGCCAGTACAAACAGGGCTGGAAACACCATATATTTT.

This chain uses TRBV18 with TRBJ1-4; 8 bases fit TRBD1. The CDR3 has 16 residues. Per the germline V gene, CDR1 is KGHSH and CDR2 is LQKENI. V was pared by 3 bases and J by 8 bases, with 11 bases of the junction left unmatched. CDR3 protein: CASSPTPGTGKEKLFF. The CDR3 DNA is TGTGCCAGCTCACCCACCCCCGGGACAGGAAAGGAAAAACTGTTTTTT.

The V call is TRBV5-6, the J call TRBJ1-2; 8 bases match TRBD1. V shed 1 base, J shed 4 bases, and the junction held 3 bases outside the gene matches. The CDR3 spans 14 residues. Germline CDR1 SGHDT, CDR2 YYEEEE. CDR3 sequence (DNA): TGTGCCAGCAGCTTGAGGACAGGGCTCTATGGCTACACCTTC. Protein product: CASSLRTGLYGYTF.

The CDR3 protein is CASKGGPGIAEAFF. The CDR3 DNA reads as TGTGCCAGCAAGGGGGGGCCGGGTATTGCTGAAGCTTTCTTT. The rearrangement uses TRBV5-6 and TRBJ1-1; weak D call: TRBD1 (6 bases). The CDR3 has 14 residues. Germline V gives CDR1 SGHDT, CDR2 YYEEEE. V was cut by 6 bases and J by 6 bases, with 18 bases left in between.

CDR3 residues: CASSPTSVYGYTF. As DNA, the CDR3 is TGTGCCAGCAGCCCGACAAGTGTTTATGGCTACACCTTC. The J gene is TRBJ1-2, the V gene TRBV9; no reliable D call. V was shortened by 4 bases and J by 5 bases, with 12 bases between the two germline ends. Germline V lookup: CDR1 SGDLS, CDR2 YYNGEE. This CDR3 has 13 amino acids. The full variable domain, rest sourced from reference TRBV9 and TRBJ1-2, is DSGVTQTPKHLITATGQRVTLRCSPRSGDLSVYWYQQSLDQGLQFLIQYYNGEERAKGNILERFSAQQFPDLHSELNLSSLELGDSALYFCASSPTSVYGYTFGSGTRLTVV.

V is TRBV15 and J is TRBJ2-3; TRBD1 agrees at 7 bases. The CDR3 is made up of 14 amino acids. V was clipped by 1 base and J by 6 bases; unmatched bases: 4. In germline, CDR1 is LNHNV, CDR2 YYDKDF (reference sequence). In DNA form, the CDR3 reads TGTGCCACCAGCAGAGGAGGGGGCGTGGATACGCAGTATTTT. Translated, it gives CATSRGGGVDTQYF.

The genes are TRBV19 and TRBJ1-6, with a weak D call TRBD1 (5 bases). Looked up from germline, CDR1 is LNHDA and CDR2 is SQIVND (reference sequence). This CDR3 has 15 residues. V lost 0 bases to trimming and J lost 6 bases, with 9 bases between them. The CDR3 coding sequence is TGTGCCAGTAGTATAGAGACAGAAATTAATTCACCCCTCCACTTT. This gives the protein CASSIETEINSPLHF. The whole variable domain, filled in from reference TRBV19 and TRBJ1-6, reads DGGITQSPKYLFRKEGQNVTLSCEQNLNHDAMYWYRQDPGQGLRLIYYSQIVNDFQKGDIAEGYSVSREKKESFPLTVTSAQKNPTAFYLCASSIETEINSPLHFGNGTRLTVT.

The chain links TRBV2 to TRBJ1-5; a possible D gene is TRBD1 (5 bases). This CDR3 is 14 amino acids long. Trimming cost V 4 bases and J 1 base, with 8 bases left between them. Germline lookup yields CDR1 SNHLY and CDR2 FYNNEI. The DNA of the CDR3 is TGTGCCAGCAGTGTTGACAGCAGCAATCAGCCCCAGCATTTT. Its translation is CASSVDSSNQPQHF.

The CDR3 DNA sequence: TGTGCCAGCAGCTTAGACGGGACAGGGTTACGGGAAGGCTACACCTTC. It yields the protein CASSLDGTGLREGYTF. This chain links TRBV11-2 with TRBJ1-2, with 9 bases identical to TRBD1. Germline CDR1 and CDR2: SGHAT and FQNNGV. J lost 8 bases, V lost 0 bases, and 10 bases had no gene match. The CDR3 is made up of 16 amino acids.

This clone turned up a few times. The J gene is TRBJ1-1, the V gene TRBV3-1 (or the pseudogene TRBV3-2); D perhaps matches TRBD1 (5 bases). Looked up from germline, CDR1 is LGHDT and CDR2 is YNNKEL (reference sequence). V was cut by 1 base and J by 5 bases, with 11 bases left in between. The CDR3 is 14 residues long. CDR3 sequence (DNA): TGTGCCAGCAGCCAAGTGGGGGGTGGGACTGAAGCTTTCTTT. It encodes CASSQVGGGTEAFF.

The CDR3 DNA is TGTGCCAGCAGCCCTGTGTTAAATTCACCCCTCCACTTT. Translation gives CASSPVLNSPLHF. The gene calls are TRBV6-2 or TRBV6-3 and TRBJ1-6, with unresolved D. Germline CDR1 and CDR2: MNHEY and SVGEGT. V lost 6 bases and J 7 bases, leaving 10 bases between the germline ends. This CDR3 region has 13 residues.

The chain couples TRBV19 to TRBJ2-2; 7 bases match TRBD1. V shed 8 bases and J 5 bases; nucleotides not matched to a gene: 2. The length of the CDR3 is 12 residues. CDR1 LNHDA and CDR2 SQIVND come from the germline V gene (reference sequence). The CDR3 nucleotides are TGTGCCAGTCCGGACAGGACCGGGGAGCTGTTTTTT. Its protein is CASPDRTGELFF. The full variable domain, with the rest looked up from reference TRBV19 and TRBJ2-2, is DGGITQSPKYLFRKEGQNVTLSCEQNLNHDAMYWYRQDPGQGLRLIYYSQIVNDFQKGDIAEGYSVSREKKESFPLTVTSAQKNPTAFYLCASPDRTGELFFGEGSRLTVL.

V is TRBV6-2 or TRBV6-3 and J is TRBJ2-1, with 10 positions matching TRBD2. The germline CDR1 and CDR2 sequences are MNHEY and SVGEGT. CDR3 length equals 17 residues. V lost 5 bases to trimming and J lost 5 bases; unmatched junction nucleotides: 12. The chain's CDR3 is CASSGPSGRVRDNEQFF. The CDR3 nucleotides read TGTGCCAGCAGTGGCCCCAGCGGGAGGGTTAGGGACAATGAGCAGTTCTTC.

The chain uses TRBV5-1 and TRBJ2-2; a possible D gene is TRBD1 (5 bases). Germline V gives CDR1 SGHRS, CDR2 YFSETQ. This CDR3 contains 16 residues. The V and J ends lost 0 bases and 6 bases respectively, with 15 bases between them. This CDR3 reads CASSLATQGTAGELFF. The CDR3 DNA is TGCGCCAGCAGCTTGGCCACGCAGGGAACGGCCGGGGAGCTGTTTTTT.

This chain links TRBV30 with TRBJ2-1; no firm D call. Trimming stripped 1 base from V and 10 bases from J, with 8 bases between. The CDR3 covers 11 residues. The germline V gene encodes CDR1 GTSNPN and CDR2 SVGIG (reference sequence). CDR3 sequence reads: CAWSEEAEQFF. The CDR3 DNA sequence: TGTGCCTGGAGTGAGGAAGCGGAGCAGTTCTTC. Using reference TRBV30 and TRBJ2-1 for the parts outside the CDR3, the full variable domain is SQTIHQWPATLVQPVGSPLSLECTVEGTSNPNLYWYRQAAGRGLQLLFYSVGIGQISSEVPQNLSASRPQDRQFILSSKKLLLSDSGFYLCAWSEEAEQFFGPGTRLTVL.